These 29 T cell receptor beta chains share one sample of origin, sequenced in a study of blood T cell repertoires in COVID-19. Sequencing was performed with immunoSEQ multiplex PCR; in TCRdb, only in-frame clones are kept and a portion is missing. This sample has 300,000 to 450,000 clones, with 81% found just once. Sample: peripheral blood. The origin of the receptors is a human donor with acute or convalescent COVID-19. The donor label of this sample is uncertain.

This chain connects TRBV29-1 to TRBJ2-7; 10 bases align to TRBD1. The trim removed 1 base at V and 6 bases at J, leaving 6 bases unmatched. The CDR3 runs to 14 residues. Germline V gene data show CDR1 as SQVTM and CDR2 as ANQGSEA. The CDR3 loop is CSVEGTGGEGEQYF. The CDR3 coding sequence is TGCAGCGTTGAAGGGACAGGGGGAGAGGGCGAGCAGTACTTC.

Remarks on this clone: The sample contains more than one DNA sequence encoding this CDR3. This chain joins TRBV10-1 and TRBJ1-1, with D possibly TRBD1 on 5 matching bases. The CDR3 covers 14 residues. Per germline, CDR1 WNHNN and CDR2 SYGVQD (reference sequence). Trimming removed 2 bases at V and 0 bases at J, with 7 bases between. CDR3 in DNA: TGCGCCAGCAGTGAGGCAGGGCTGAACACTGAAGCTTTCTTT. As protein: CASSEAGLNTEAFF.

J is TRBJ2-1 and V is TRBV6-5; 7 bases line up with TRBD1. CDR3 length: 14 amino acids. Trimming at V came to 6 bases and at J to 4 bases, leaving 6 bases not matched to a gene. Germline CDR1 is MNHEY and CDR2 is SVGAGI. As DNA, the CDR3 is TGTGCCAGCAGACGACAGGGAAATTACAATGAGCAGTTCTTC. Translation: CASRRQGNYNEQFF.

The V and J genes are TRBV11-2 and TRBJ2-3, with D possibly TRBD1 on 5 matching bases. The V end was cut by 2 bases, the J end by 5 bases, with 11 bases between. Germline values: CDR1 SGHAT, CDR2 FQNNGV. The CDR3 contains 14 residues. The CDR3 nucleotides are TGTGCCAGCAGCTTATGGGGCCGGGTAGATACGCAGTATTTT. It specifies CASSLWGRVDTQYF.

V usage is TRBV2 and J usage is TRBJ2-1, with 8 bases aligning to TRBD2. V lost 4 bases and J lost 0; bases outside the gene matches: 2. Germline V gives CDR1 SNHLY, CDR2 FYNNEI. The CDR3 totals 15 residues. The CDR3 spells CASSVAGSSYNEQFF. CDR3 nucleotides: TGTGCCAGCAGTGTAGCGGGGAGCTCCTACAATGAGCAGTTCTTC.

The CDR3 region is CASIGRVNEQFF. As DNA, the CDR3 is TGTGCCAGCATCGGCAGGGTGAATGAGCAGTTCTTC. The gene calls are TRBV2 and TRBJ2-1; D is perhaps TRBD1 (5 bases). CDR3 length: 12 amino acids. Germline V gives CDR1 SNHLY, CDR2 FYNNEI. V lost 7 bases, J lost 7 bases, and 11 bases lay in between. The full variable domain, with the rest looked up from reference TRBV2 and TRBJ2-1, is EPEVTQTPSHQVTQMGQEVILRCVPISNHLYFYWYRQILGQKVEFLVSFYNNEISEKSEIFDDQFSVERPDGSNFTLKIRSTKLEDSAMYFCASIGRVNEQFFGPGTRLTVL.

This clone was seen more than once but under ten times. The rearrangement uses TRBV21-1 and TRBJ1-2; the table's TRBD1 call for D was not verified on the DNA. TRBV21-1 is tagged as a pseudogene. The CDR3 consists of 17 residues. The CDR3 region is CASSRLRDRGPRWGYTF. The CDR3 DNA sequence: TGTGCCAGCAGCCGCCTCCGCGACAGGGGGCCAAGATGGGGCTACACCTTC.

The V call is TRBV6-1, the J call TRBJ1-5, with TRBD1 identical over 7 bases. The CDR3 spans 14 residues. The germline CDR1 and CDR2 sequences are MNHNS and SASEGT. After removal of 3 bases from V and 4 bases from J, the junction contained 3 bases not matched to a gene. CDR3 sequence: CASSEDRRNQPQHF. The CDR3 DNA reads TGTGCCAGCAGTGAGGACAGGAGAAATCAGCCCCAGCATTTT.

The chain combines TRBV28 with TRBJ2-5, with D uncertain. V lost 5 bases and J lost 3, with 4 bases in between. From germline, CDR1 is MDHEN and CDR2 SYDVKM. The CDR3 loop spans 11 amino acids. The CDR3 reads CASSIKETQYF. DNA of the CDR3: TGTGCCAGCAGTATAAAAGAGACCCAGTACTTC.

This clone was seen a single time. This chain connects TRBV28 to TRBJ2-1; a possible D gene is TRBD1 (6 bases). Trimming took 2 bases from V and 12 from J, leaving 17 bases between them. CDR3 length: 14 residues. The germline V gene has CDR1 MDHEN and CDR2 SYDVKM. In DNA form, the CDR3 reads TGTGCCAGCAGTTTAGGGGACAACGCCTTTGGGCAGTTCTTC. The encoded protein is CASSLGDNAFGQFF.

V is TRBV11-2 and J is TRBJ1-4; 9 positions agree with TRBD1. J gave up 6 bases and V 4 bases, and 6 bases lay outside the gene matches. Germline V gene lookup returns CDR1 SGHAT and CDR2 FQNNGV. The CDR3 consists of 15 residues. The CDR3 DNA follows: TGTGCCAGCAGCTCCTTCCGGGACAGGGATGAAAAACTGTTTTTT. Its protein is CASSSFRDRDEKLFF.

The gene calls are TRBV6-8 and TRBJ2-2, with D perhaps TRBD1 (6 bases). The CDR3 consists of 14 residues. V lost 6 bases and J lost 1, with 9 bases in between. Germline V gives CDR1 MNHGY, CDR2 SAAAGT. CDR3 protein: CASRGTLNTGELFF. In nucleotides, the CDR3 is TGTGCCAGCAGGGGGACATTGAACACCGGGGAGCTGTTTTTT.

The chain has TRBV5-1 and TRBJ2-3; a weak D match, TRBD2 (7 bases). Per the germline V gene, CDR1 is SGHRS and CDR2 is YFSETQ. V gave up 1 base and J gave up 2 bases, with 14 bases separating them. CDR3 length equals 16 residues. CDR3 sequence: CASSLIQGGYTDTQYF. In DNA form, the CDR3 reads TGCGCCAGCAGCTTGATACAGGGAGGGTACACAGATACGCAGTATTTT.

The V call is TRBV4-2, the J call TRBJ2-3; 13 bases agree with TRBD2. CDR1 is LGHNA and CDR2 is YNFKEQ in the germline V gene. V was clipped by 1 base and J by 4 bases; unmatched bases: 11. This CDR3 is 19 amino acids long. The DNA for the CDR3 is TGTGCCAGCAGCCAAGGGGGTGGAACTAGCGGGGGGGCCCCAGATACGCAGTATTTT. It encodes CASSQGGGTSGGAPDTQYF.

The V and J genes are TRBV27 and TRBJ1-4; D not resolved. The germline gives CDR1 MNHEY, CDR2 SMNVEV (reference sequence). V lost 5 bases and J lost 6, with 10 bases in between. The CDR3 totals 13 residues. The CDR3 region is CASSEEGHEKLFF. The CDR3 coding sequence is TGTGCCAGCAGTGAGGAGGGCCATGAAAAACTGTTTTTT.

The rearrangement links TRBV5-6 to TRBJ2-2; 10 bases are a match to TRBD2. The CDR3 sequence is 17 residues long. The V gene end was trimmed by 0 bases and the J gene end by 7 bases; junction bases not matched to a gene: 9. Germline values: CDR1 SGHDT, CDR2 YYEEEE. CDR3 nucleotides: TGTGCCAGCAGCTTGGATCCTAGCGGGGGATGGGACGGGGAGCTGTTTTTT. Translation gives CASSLDPSGGWDGELFF. Filled out from reference TRBV5-6 and TRBJ2-2, the complete variable domain reads DAGVTQSPTHLIKTRGQQVTLRCSPKSGHDTVSWYQQALGQGPQFIFQYYEEEERQRGNFPDRFSGHQFPNYSSELNVNALLLGDSALYLCASSLDPSGGWDGELFFGEGSRLTVL.

The J gene is TRBJ2-1, the V gene TRBV7-2, with TRBD2 identical over 8 bases. Germline CDR1 reads SGHTA; CDR2 reads FQGNSA. With 4 bases clipped from V and 5 bases from J, the junction kept 7 bases outside the gene matches. The CDR3 runs to 15 residues. The CDR3 sequence: CASSYRRGADNEQFF. In nucleotides, the CDR3 is TGTGCCAGCAGCTACCGGCGGGGGGCGGACAATGAGCAGTTCTTC.

CDR3 nucleotides: TGTGCCAGCAGCTTAGGGGGACAGGCCGATTACGAGCAGTACTTC. Translating it yields CASSLGGQADYEQYF. The chain links TRBV7-6 to TRBJ2-7; 8 nucleotides match TRBD1. Per the germline V gene, CDR1 is SGHVS and CDR2 is FNYEAQ. This CDR3 is 15 amino acids long. The ends lost 1 base at V and 4 bases at J; junction bases unmatched: 6.

The chain links TRBV3-1 (or the pseudogene TRBV3-2) to TRBJ1-4, with D hard to call. This CDR3 region has 15 residues. Trimming shortened V by 0 bases and J by 0 bases, and 5 bases separated the two germline ends. CDR1 LGHDT and CDR2 YNNKEL come from the germline V gene (reference sequence). CDR3 sequence reads: CASSQDYTTNEKLFF. CDR3 coding DNA: TGTGCCAGCAGCCAAGATTACACAACTAATGAAAAACTGTTTTTT.

The rearrangement joins TRBV28 to TRBJ1-2, with D perhaps matching TRBD1 (6 bases). Germline values: CDR1 MDHEN, CDR2 SYDVKM. The V and J ends lost 9 bases and 8 bases respectively, with 25 bases between them. The CDR3 extends over 15 amino acids. The chain's CDR3 is CASHFAGEGGRGYTF. The CDR3 DNA sequence: TGTGCCAGTCATTTCGCAGGGGAGGGGGGGCGGGGCTACACCTTC.

The V call is TRBV2, the J call TRBJ2-7; D is perhaps TRBD1 (6 bases). The CDR3 totals 15 residues. Germline CDR1 and CDR2: SNHLY and FYNNEI. V lost 2 bases and J 6 bases, leaving 17 bases between the germline ends. The CDR3, as DNA: TGTGCCAGCAGTGAAATACAGGGCCCTACCCGCGAGCAGTACTTC. Translated: CASSEIQGPTREQYF. The full variable domain, in which reference TRBV2 and TRBJ2-7 provide the parts outside the CDR3, is EPEVTQTPSHQVTQMGQEVILRCVPISNHLYFYWYRQILGQKVEFLVSFYNNEISEKSEIFDDQFSVERPDGSNFTLKIRSTKLEDSAMYFCASSEIQGPTREQYFGPGTRLTVT.

The J gene is TRBJ2-7, the V gene TRBV30; D gene unclear. The germline V gene has CDR1 GTSNPN and CDR2 SVGIG (reference sequence). Between the trimmed V and J ends, which lost 2 bases and 2 bases, there was a span of 4 bases. The CDR3 length is 11 residues. This chain's CDR3 is CAWSSAYEQYF. CDR3 sequence (DNA): TGTGCCTGGAGTTCGGCCTACGAGCAGTACTTC.

The chain employs TRBV29-1 and TRBJ1-3; D not certain. Germline-derived CDR1 and CDR2 are SQVTM and ANQGSEA. Trimming removed 4 bases from V and 0 bases from J, with 7 bases in between. The CDR3 is 13 amino acids. In DNA, the CDR3 is TGCAGCGTTGGAGGAGCCTCTGGAAACACCATATATTTT. Residues: CSVGGASGNTIYF.

This clone was counted a few times. The J gene is TRBJ2-3, the V gene TRBV18; TRBD1 matches 8 bases. Per germline, CDR1 KGHSH and CDR2 LQKENI. This CDR3 is 16 amino acids long. V trimming: 5 bases; J trimming: 3 bases; junction bases outside the gene matches: 10. The CDR3, as DNA: TGTGCCAGCTCATCAAACGCAGGGGGCGTAACAGATACGCAGTATTTT. Amino acids: CASSSNAGGVTDTQYF.

This chain connects TRBV6-1 to TRBJ2-1; D unclear. Per germline, CDR1 MNHNS and CDR2 SASEGT. Deletions cut 2 bases from V and 12 bases from J, with 23 bases between. The CDR3 sequence is 16 residues long. The CDR3 loop reads CASSETSLALSVGQFF. DNA of the CDR3: TGTGCCAGCAGTGAAACGTCCCTCGCCCTTTCGGTCGGGCAGTTCTTC.

The count of this clone is one. Distinct nucleotide sequences in the sample also encode this CDR3. The gene calls are TRBV27 and TRBJ2-7; D unresolved. The CDR3 is made up of 13 amino acids. Trimming took off 3 bases at V and 1 base at J, with 7 bases between the two ends. Germline V CDR1 and CDR2: MNHEY, SMNVEV (reference sequence). The CDR3 spells CASSLGRSYEQYF. CDR3 nucleotide sequence: TGTGCCAGCAGTTTGGGCAGATCCTACGAGCAGTACTTC.

The rearrangement uses TRBV13 and TRBJ1-2; unclear D gene. Trimming pared 1 base from V and 7 bases from J, leaving 19 bases between. CDR1 and CDR2 (germline): PRHDT, FYEKMQ (reference sequence). CDR3 length: 16 residues. The CDR3 bases are TGTGCCAGCAGCTTAGCCTACTCGGGGAGTGGGTCTGGCTACACCTTC. This encodes CASSLAYSGSGSGYTF.

The CDR3 coding sequence is TGTGCCAGCAGTTACCCGGAGACGGGGACAGGCGACAGGGCGGTTTCCTACGAGCAGTACTTC. Protein sequence: CASSYPETGTGDRAVSYEQYF. This chain uses TRBV28 with TRBJ2-7, with 8 bases that match TRBD1. Germline trimming cut 4 bases from V and 1 base from J; bases unmatched to any gene: 24. Germline CDR1 and CDR2: MDHEN and SYDVKM. The CDR3 has 21 residues.

This sequence joins TRBV7-2 and TRBJ1-1; unclear D gene. Trimming removed 3 bases from V and 0 bases from J, with 8 bases in between. CDR1 and CDR2 (germline): SGHTA, FQGNSA. This CDR3 contains 14 residues. CDR3: CASSFRRVNTEAFF. The DNA of the CDR3 is TGTGCCAGCAGCTTTAGGAGGGTGAACACTGAAGCTTTCTTT.